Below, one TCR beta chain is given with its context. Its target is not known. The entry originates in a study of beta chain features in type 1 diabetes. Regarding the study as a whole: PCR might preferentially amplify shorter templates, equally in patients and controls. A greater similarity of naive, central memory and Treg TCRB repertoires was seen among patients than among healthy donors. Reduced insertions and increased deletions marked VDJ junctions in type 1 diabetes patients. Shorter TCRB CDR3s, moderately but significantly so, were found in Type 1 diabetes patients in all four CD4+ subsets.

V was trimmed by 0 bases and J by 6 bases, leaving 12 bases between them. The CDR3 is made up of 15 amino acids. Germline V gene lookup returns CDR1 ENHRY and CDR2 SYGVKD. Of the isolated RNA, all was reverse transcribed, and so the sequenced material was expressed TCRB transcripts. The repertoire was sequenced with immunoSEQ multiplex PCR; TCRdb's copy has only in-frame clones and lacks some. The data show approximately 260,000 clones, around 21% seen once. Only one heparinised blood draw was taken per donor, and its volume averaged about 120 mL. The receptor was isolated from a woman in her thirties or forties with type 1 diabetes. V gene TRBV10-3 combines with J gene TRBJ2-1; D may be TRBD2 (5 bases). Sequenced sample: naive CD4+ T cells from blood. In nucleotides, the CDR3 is TGTGCCATCAGTGAGTCGGGTATGAGGGCCAATGAGCAGTTCTTC. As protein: CAISESGMRANEQFF.